The 9 T cell receptor beta chains below were found in one sample sequenced in a study of T cell responses to AZD1222 COVID-19 vaccine. Profiled with immunoSEQ multiplex PCR; TCRdb holds only in-frame clones, not every one. The repertoire has roughly 100,000 clones, more than 75% of them found once; the top ten carry 5%. Sequencing used peripheral blood, obtained on day 0 of AZD1222 vaccination. These receptors were collected from an adult in good health.

This chain uses TRBV6-5 with TRBJ1-1, with D perhaps TRBD1 (5 bases). CDR1 is MNHEY, CDR2 SVGAGI, per germline. V lost 2 bases, J lost 10 bases, and 14 bases lay in between. CDR3 length: 13 residues. CDR3 DNA sequence: TGTGCCAGCAGTTACCAGGAAGGGGCAGGAGCTTTCTTT. The encoded protein is CASSYQEGAGAFF.

V and J are TRBV4-3 and TRBJ1-4; D uncertain. Trimming took 0 bases from V and 7 from J, leaving 15 bases between them. The CDR3 has 16 amino acids. Per germline, CDR1 LGHNA and CDR2 YSLEER. The CDR3 protein is CASSQDGRTWGEKLFF. The CDR3 coding sequence is TGCGCCAGCAGCCAAGATGGGAGGACTTGGGGTGAAAAACTGTTTTTT.

The chain combines TRBV7-9 with TRBJ1-2; possible D gene TRBD1, 5 bases. V was pared by 3 bases and J by 7 bases, with 15 bases between. This CDR3 has 14 residues. CDR1 and CDR2 (germline): SEHNR, FQNEAQ (reference sequence). The CDR3 sequence: CASSLVWQGGGYTF. CDR3 nucleotide sequence: TGTGCCAGCAGCTTGGTTTGGCAGGGTGGTGGCTACACCTTC.

This clone was detected once. This rearrangement joins TRBV27 to TRBJ1-2; D is perhaps TRBD1 (5 bases). The CDR3 extends over 13 amino acids. Germline V gene lookup returns CDR1 MNHEY and CDR2 SMNVEV (reference sequence). V dropped 5 bases and J dropped 4 bases, with 11 bases sitting between them. CDR3 sequence: CASSPPGRYGYTF. The CDR3 DNA follows: TGTGCCAGCAGTCCCCCAGGGCGCTATGGCTACACCTTC.

V usage is TRBV5-4 and J usage is TRBJ1-1; D uncertain. V lost 0 bases and J 5 bases, leaving 11 bases between the germline ends. The CDR3 loop spans 14 amino acids. Germline CDR1 and CDR2: SGHNT and YYREEE (reference sequence). The CDR3 nucleotides are TGTGCCAGCAGCTTGGCCGATAGGGATACTGAAGCTTTCTTT. Its translation is CASSLADRDTEAFF.

The chain combines TRBV7-9 with TRBJ1-1, with D maybe TRBD1 (5 bases). The CDR3 loop spans 13 amino acids. CDR1 is SEHNR, CDR2 FQNEAQ, per germline (reference sequence). V dropped 4 bases and J dropped 5 bases, with 11 bases sitting between them. The DNA of the CDR3 is TGTGCCAGCAGCTCCCATGAGGGGACTGAAGCTTTCTTT. Protein sequence: CASSSHEGTEAFF.

The J gene is TRBJ1-1, the V gene TRBV11-1; D might be TRBD1 (5 bases). Germline-derived CDR1 and CDR2 are SGHAT and FQDESV (reference sequence). V lost 4 bases and J 0 bases, leaving 15 bases between the germline ends. The CDR3 is made up of 16 amino acids. CDR3 sequence: CASSSLGGFMNTEAFF. The CDR3 nucleotides read TGTGCCAGCAGCTCCCTCGGGGGGTTCATGAACACTGAAGCTTTCTTT.

The sample holds one count of this clone. The chain has TRBV3-1 (or the pseudogene TRBV3-2) and TRBJ1-2, with TRBD1 identical over 7 bases. The germline CDR1 and CDR2 sequences are LGHDT and YNNKEL (reference sequence). Unmatched junction bases numbered 5, after V lost 3 bases and J lost 4 bases. The CDR3 loop spans 14 amino acids. CDR3 bases: TGTGCCAGCAGCCAGAGCGGACAGGCCTATGGCTACACCTTC. It translates to CASSQSGQAYGYTF.

This chain connects TRBV5-4 to TRBJ1-1, with TRBD1 as a possible D gene (5 bases). V was trimmed by 3 bases and J by 8 bases, leaving 14 bases between them. Germline V CDR1 and CDR2: SGHNT, YYREEE (reference sequence). The CDR3 consists of 13 residues. CDR3 nucleotide sequence: TGTGCCAGCAGCTCGGGACCCTCAGGGGAAGCTTTCTTT. This gives the protein CASSSGPSGEAFF.